Listed here is a single T cell receptor beta chain. Its antigen is not identified. This sample is part of a study of vaccination and CD4 T cells after COVID-19. The Oncomine TCR Beta short-read assay sequenced DNA from cultured CD4+ T cells. From the PCR reads, TCRdb called clonotypes with MiXCR, one entry per CDR3 protein. The repertoire holds approximately 15,000 distinct CDR3 sequences, with around 56% as singletons. After removal of 0 bases from V and 6 bases from J, the junction contained 0 bases not matched to a gene. Per germline, CDR1 SGHNT and CDR2 YYREEE (reference sequence). This CDR3 has 14 amino acids. Treatment indicated: 10-day PBMC culture with coronavirus spike peptide pools or control peptides (ViraFEST assay).

The clonotype originates from a human donor who had recovered from COVID-19. The chain joins TRBV5-4 to TRBJ2-7; 13 bases align to TRBD2. Sequenced material: CD4+ T cells from blood, cultured in vitro. This CDR3 reads CASSLGLAGGEQYF. DNA of the CDR3: TGTGCCAGCAGCTTGGGACTAGCGGGAGGCGAGCAGTACTTC.